Below are 13 T cell receptor beta chains sequenced from a single sample in a study of blood T cell repertoires in COVID-19. Repertoires were generated with immunoSEQ multiplex PCR, while TCRdb's copy carries only in-frame clones and drops some. The table records about 97,000 clones, around four fifths of them present only once. The sequenced sample consisted of peripheral blood. Every receptor here comes from a man between 35 and 55 years old with active or convalescent COVID-19.

This rearrangement joins TRBV20-1 to TRBJ2-3, with D perhaps matching TRBD2 (6 bases). CDR1 is DFQATT, CDR2 SNEGSKA, per germline (reference sequence). The CDR3 loop spans 14 amino acids. With 3 bases removed from V and 1 base from J, the gap between germline ends came to 11 bases. In DNA, the CDR3 is TGCAGTGCTAGTATTGCGGGGCGCACAGATACGCAGTATTTT. It codes for CSASIAGRTDTQYF.

The chain employs TRBV5-1 and TRBJ2-3, with 10 positions matching TRBD2. Germline V gene data show CDR1 as SGHRS and CDR2 as YFSETQ. This CDR3 comprises 16 residues. V was clipped by 2 bases and J by 2 bases; unmatched bases: 5. CDR3 loop: CASSLSGGGNTDTQYF. DNA of the CDR3: TGCGCCAGCAGCTTAAGCGGGGGGGGCAACACAGATACGCAGTATTTT.

The V call is TRBV6-5, the J call TRBJ2-7; 10 nucleotides agree with TRBD1. The CDR3 is 14 residues long. Germline trimming cut 6 bases from V and 6 bases from J; bases unmatched to any gene: 8. Germline values: CDR1 MNHEY, CDR2 SVGAGI. CDR3 nucleotides: TGTGCCAGCAGCCAGGGACAGGGGCTGGGCGAGCAGTACTTC. Translation: CASSQGQGLGEQYF.

J is TRBJ2-3 and V is TRBV9; tentative D call: TRBD2 (6 bases). The CDR3 length is 16 residues. Trimming stripped 4 bases from V and 2 bases from J, with 17 bases between. Looked up from germline, CDR1 is SGDLS and CDR2 is YYNGEE. CDR3 protein: CASSPPGGTITDTQYF. The DNA of the CDR3 is TGTGCCAGCAGCCCCCCCGGCGGGACCATCACAGATACGCAGTATTTT.

V gene TRBV27 combines with J gene TRBJ2-3; D is uncertain. This CDR3 contains 12 residues. Per germline, CDR1 MNHEY and CDR2 SMNVEV (reference sequence). V gave up 6 bases and J gave up 6 bases, with 10 bases separating them. The CDR3 is CASSRQADTQYF. CDR3 nucleotides: TGTGCCAGCAGCCGGCAGGCCGATACGCAGTATTTT.

V is TRBV9 and J is TRBJ1-4; TRBD1 matches at 12 bases. Trimming took 5 bases from V and 3 from J; bases not matched to a gene: 14. This CDR3 is built from 19 residues. Germline-derived CDR1 and CDR2 are SGDLS and YYNGEE. CDR3 amino acids: CASRRLKGQGAVANEKLFF. The CDR3 region has the DNA TGTGCCAGCAGGCGCCTGAAGGGACAGGGGGCGGTTGCTAATGAAAAACTGTTTTTT.

The rearrangement links TRBV5-5 to TRBJ2-5; D possibly corresponds to TRBD2 (7 bases). The CDR3 covers 13 residues. Trimming left V 4 bases short and J 1 base short, with 8 bases between. Looked up from germline, CDR1 is SGHKS and CDR2 is YYEKEE (reference sequence). The CDR3 loop reads CASSGGAQETQYF. CDR3 DNA: TGTGCCAGCAGCGGGGGGGCCCAAGAGACCCAGTACTTC.

This chain uses TRBV18 with TRBJ1-1, with 10 bases lining up with TRBD1. With V trimmed by 3 bases and J by 2 bases, 3 bases remained unmatched. The CDR3 totals 15 residues. Germline CDR1 reads KGHSH; CDR2 reads LQKENI. CDR3 nucleotide sequence: TGTGCCAGCTCACCCCGGACAGGGGGAAACACTGAAGCTTTCTTT. It codes for CASSPRTGGNTEAFF.

The chain links TRBV5-4 to TRBJ1-6; a possible D gene is TRBD1 (6 bases). The V end lost 3 bases, the J end lost 7 bases, and 11 bases lay between the germline ends. Germline CDR1 is SGHNT and CDR2 is YYREEE (reference sequence). The CDR3 has 14 amino acids. The CDR3 reads CASSSPQGNSPLHF. The CDR3 nucleotides are TGTGCCAGCAGCTCCCCGCAGGGGAATTCACCCCTCCACTTT.

Here the CDR3 DNA reads TGTGCCATCAGCGAAGATCAGGGTCCCCACGAGCAGTACTTC. This sequence encodes CAISEDQGPHEQYF. The V and J genes are TRBV10-3 and TRBJ2-7, with D perhaps matching TRBD1 (5 bases). The germline V gene encodes CDR1 ENHRY and CDR2 SYGVKD. This CDR3 contains 14 residues. The ends were cut back, 6 bases at V and 5 bases at J, with 17 bases in the middle.

This clone was picked up a small number of times. The chain is built from TRBV28 and TRBJ2-3, with unresolved D. The CDR3 runs 15 residues. Germline CDR1 MDHEN, CDR2 SYDVKM. V gave up 0 bases and J gave up 2 bases, with 9 bases separating them. CDR3 loop: CASSLWGTYTDTQYF. Here the CDR3 DNA reads TGTGCCAGCAGTTTATGGGGCACATACACAGATACGCAGTATTTT.

This chain links TRBV2 with TRBJ2-4, with a possible D match to TRBD1 (6 bases). Trimming shortened V by 8 bases and J by 0 bases, and 8 bases separated the two germline ends. CDR3 length: 13 amino acids. CDR1 and CDR2 from the germline V gene are SNHLY and FYNNEI. In nucleotides, the CDR3 is TGTGCCAGCGGACAGATAGCCAAAAACATTCAGTACTTC. Translating gives CASGQIAKNIQYF.

V and J are TRBV6-6 and TRBJ2-7; TRBD2 agrees at 10 bases. The germline V gene has CDR1 MNHNY and CDR2 SVGAGI (reference sequence). CDR3 length: 15 amino acids. V lost 6 bases and J lost 6; bases outside the gene matches: 11. The CDR3 bases are TGTGCCAGCAGCCAGAGCGGGGGGGGTAAGGTCGAGCAGTACTTC. Its protein is CASSQSGGGKVEQYF.